This T cell receptor beta chain was sequenced for a study of blood T cells in healthy people across ages (dated by TCRdb to between 2014 and 2016). Concerning the study at large: In model experiments, template switching captured roughly one uniquely barcoded TCR beta cDNA molecule for every two T cells. Using deep sequencing normalized with unique cDNA molecular identifiers, the study measured how TCR beta repertoire diversity changes with age. The donors were split into four age groups: young (average around 15 years), middle-aged (about 40), aged (around 67) and long-lived (roughly 80). Donors of different ages were randomly distributed across sequencing lanes to avoid experimental bias. Two additional independent replicas of 1 million unique cDNA reads from the same blood draw were analyzed for two donors (one aged 18 to 30 and one aged 80 or older).

Donors were a few dozen systemically healthy Caucasian individuals from Russia aged about 6 to 100 years. About 9.8 milliliters of peripheral blood were drawn from each donor into EDTA-treated Vacutainer tubes. Ficoll-Paque density-gradient centrifugation was used to isolate PBMCs, with at least 6.5 million per sample. Trizol reagent was used to extract total RNA from PBMCs, with at least 5.5 micrograms per sample. For every donor, an aliquot of PBMCs went through flow cytometry to measure the percentages of naive CD45RAhigh/CD27high T cells. Receptor amplification or capture employed 5' RACE. Sequencing instrument: Illumina HiSeq 2500. A second PCR of 7 to 11 cycles was run with a J-beta primer mix and a sample-barcoded 5' primer. A unique molecular identifier was introduced onto each TCR beta cDNA molecule by a template-switch 5' adaptor carrying 12 random nucleotides. Each sample yielded at least 3 million CDR3-containing paired-end reads. First-strand cDNA synthesis was performed from all RNA using the Mint cDNA synthesis kit, with priming by a TRBC-specific oligonucleotide. Following uracil-DNA glycosylase treatment, a first 18-cycle PCR with universal primers M1SS and BC2_uni_R was performed on all cDNA. Turning to the authors' computational methods: Normalization of each sample was performed by random selection of 1 million high-quality reads, each carrying a distinct molecular identifier. Instead of being binned into consensus sequences, reads that shared molecular identifiers were thrown out. MiTCR, run with a Q25 quality threshold and the strictest error-elimination algorithm, handled CDR3 identification, clonotype clustering and error correction. A nonparametric unseen species model with Euler transformation was used to estimate a lower bound on total TCR beta diversity. In-frame beta chains were kept once TCRdb had trimmed the public reads at Q25 with fastp and called clones with MiXCR. Rows with a matching CDR3 protein are joined into one entry that keeps the most common DNA and genes. The V and J calls were determined by TCRdb, not by the authors. This sample comprises some 1.4 million distinct CDR3 sequences, approximately 40% of them detected only once. The ten most abundant clones make up under 8% of the sample.

A word on this clonotype: Its target antigen remains unknown. The junction shows a germline mismatch at one end, possibly a read error.

The full study reports these points: Because donor CMV infection status was unknown, age-related changes in expanded clonotypes were potentially confounded. The long-lived group showed more naive CD4+ T cells, fewer expanded clones and increased TCR diversity than the aged group, suggesting age selection. Observed TCR beta diversity per million T cells fell roughly linearly with age, and a significant reduction was already apparent by age about 36. Estimates of total diversity based on one million sequenced T cells were considered lower bounds and underestimates. A strong correlation was found between observed TCR beta diversity and the percentage of naive T cells measured by flow cytometry. Conclusive comparison of naive and antigen-experienced compartments was prevented by the profiling of bulk unsorted PBMCs.

Reading from cysteine to phenylalanine, the CDR3 counts 14 amino acids. Only the CDR3 part of the read is kept: 42 bases, read in frame from the first base. As encoded in the germline V gene (reference sequence), CDR1 is LGHDT while CDR2 is YNNKEL. The TCR originated in a woman under 30 in good health. The sequencing sample was made of blood. The chain was built from TRBV3-1 and TRBJ2-5, and possibly TRBD1, on 5 matching bases. The DNA sequence is as follows: TGTGCCAGTAGCCAACACACAGGTCAAGAGACCCAGTACTTC. Its amino acids are CASSQHTGQETQYF.